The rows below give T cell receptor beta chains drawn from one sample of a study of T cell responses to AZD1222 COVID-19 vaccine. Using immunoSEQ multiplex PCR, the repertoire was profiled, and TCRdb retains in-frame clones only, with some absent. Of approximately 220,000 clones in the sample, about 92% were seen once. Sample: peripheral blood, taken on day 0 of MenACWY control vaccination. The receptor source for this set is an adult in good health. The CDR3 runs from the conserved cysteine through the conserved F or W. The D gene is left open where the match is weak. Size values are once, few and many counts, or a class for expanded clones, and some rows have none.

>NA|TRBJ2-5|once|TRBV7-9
TGTGCCAGCAGCGTTAGCGGCGGGGTAGAGACCCAGTACTTC
CASSVSGGVETQYF
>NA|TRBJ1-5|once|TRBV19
TGTGCCAGTAGTATAGACAGAGATAGCAATCAGCCCCAGCATTTT
CASSIDRDSNQPQHF
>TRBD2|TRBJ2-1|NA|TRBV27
TGTGCCAGCAGTTTTAGACTAGCAACGACCTACAATGAGCAGTTCTTC
CASSFRLATTYNEQFF
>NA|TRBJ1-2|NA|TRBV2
TGTGCCAGCAGTGAACTCACCCATTTAGTGGGGGTCCATCGTGGCTACACCTTC
CASSELTHLVGVHRGYTF
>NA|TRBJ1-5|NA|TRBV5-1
TGCGCCAGCAATAAGGGTGACAATCAGCCCCAGCATTTT
CASNKGDNQPQHF
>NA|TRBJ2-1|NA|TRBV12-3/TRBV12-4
TGTGCCAGCAGTTTGGTATACAATGAGCAGTTCTTC
CASSLVYNEQFF
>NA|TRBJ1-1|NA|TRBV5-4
TGTGCCAGCAGCATACTGAACACTGAAGCTTTCTTT
CASSILNTEAFF
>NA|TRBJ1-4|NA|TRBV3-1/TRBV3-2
TGTGCCATCGGTGGGGCGGGGGTCGGGGAAAAACTGTTTTTT
CAIGGAGVGEKLFF
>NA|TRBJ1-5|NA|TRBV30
TGTGCCTGGGGTACGCTGGGGGGAAATCAGCCCCAGCATTTT
CAWGTLGGNQPQHF
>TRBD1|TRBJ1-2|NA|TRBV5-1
TGCGCCAGCAGCTTCACTACAGGGGAAACCTATGGCTACACCTTC
CASSFTTGETYGYTF
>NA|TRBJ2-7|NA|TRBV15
TGTGCCACCAGCAGGCCCGGGACTGCGGCGTTCCACGAGCAGTACTTC
CATSRPGTAAFHEQYF
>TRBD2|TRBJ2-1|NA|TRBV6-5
TGTGCCAGCAGGAGCGGGGGTTCCTACAATGAGCAGTTCTTC
CASRSGGSYNEQFF
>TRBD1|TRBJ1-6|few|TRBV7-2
TGTGCCAGCAGCCACGGGACAGGGCCCCTCCACTTT
CASSHGTGPLHF
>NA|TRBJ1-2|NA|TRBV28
TGTGCCAGCCGCCCCATAGGAGGGTCAGAGTACTATGGCTACACCTTC
CASRPIGGSEYYGYTF
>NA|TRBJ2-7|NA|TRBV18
TGTGCCAGCTCACCACCAGGCCCCCCCTACGAGCAGTACTTC
CASSPPGPPYEQYF
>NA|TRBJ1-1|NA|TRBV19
TGTGCCAGTAGTATTTCGGGACCGGGGGCTGAAGCTTTCTTT
CASSISGPGAEAFF
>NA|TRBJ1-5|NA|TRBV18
TGTGCCAGCTCACCACCGAACGGGAATCAGCCCCAGCATTTT
CASSPPNGNQPQHF
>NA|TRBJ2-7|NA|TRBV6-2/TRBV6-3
TGTGCCAGCAGCTTTCTGTTAGGAGTCTACGAGCAGTACTTC
CASSFLLGVYEQYF
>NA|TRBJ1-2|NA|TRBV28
TGTGCCAGCAGCTTAGCGGGGAGCTATGGCTACACCTTC
CASSLAGSYGYTF
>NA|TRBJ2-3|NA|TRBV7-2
TGTGCCAGCAGCCGCCGCGGGGGCCCGAAACCAGATACGCAGTATTTT
CASSRRGGPKPDTQYF
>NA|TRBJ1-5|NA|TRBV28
TGTGCCAGCAGTTTATCGCGGGGCCTTTCGCCCCAGCATTTT
CASSLSRGLSPQHF
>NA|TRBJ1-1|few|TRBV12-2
TGTGCAAGTCGCGGACAGGGGTACACTGAAGCTTTCTTT
CASRGQGYTEAFF
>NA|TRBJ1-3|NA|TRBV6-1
TGTGCCAGCAGTGAAGAGGTCGCCGCGGGCCCCATATATTTT
CASSEEVAAGPIYF
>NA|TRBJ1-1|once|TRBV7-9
TGTGCCAGCAGCCTAGGTCAAGCCACTGAAGCTTTCTTT
CASSLGQATEAFF
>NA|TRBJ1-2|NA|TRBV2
TGTGCCAGCACCTCGGGGGACTATGGCTACACCTTC
CASTSGDYGYTF
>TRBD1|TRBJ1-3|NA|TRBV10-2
TGCGCCAGCAGTGGACAGGGAGACACCATATATTTT
CASSGQGDTIYF
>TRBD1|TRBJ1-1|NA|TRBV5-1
TGCGCCAGCAGCCTCCGGACAGGGGGGTTTGGGGACACTGAAGCTTTCTTT
CASSLRTGGFGDTEAFF
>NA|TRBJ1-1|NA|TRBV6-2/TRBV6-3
TGTGCCAGCAGTTACCTGGACGGGCGGAAGTCTGAAGCTTTCTTT
CASSYLDGRKSEAFF
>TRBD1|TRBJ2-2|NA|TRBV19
TGTGCCACGAGCCCCCGACAGGGATTAGGTGGAACCGGGGAGCTGTTTTTT
CATSPRQGLGGTGELFF
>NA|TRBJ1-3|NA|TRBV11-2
TGTGCCAGCAGCTTAACCCCGGGACAAGGAAACACCATATATTTT
CASSLTPGQGNTIYF
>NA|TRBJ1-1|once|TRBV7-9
TGTGCCAGCAGCTTAGGCCAGGATAACACTGAAGCTTTCTTT
CASSLGQDNTEAFF
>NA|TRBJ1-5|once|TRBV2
TGTGCCAGCAGTGAAAATTTTCCGACCGATCAGCCCCAGCATTTT
CASSENFPTDQPQHF
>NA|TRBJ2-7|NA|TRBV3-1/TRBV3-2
TGTGCCAGCAGCCAAGAGGGTCGCCCCTACTTC
CASSQEGRPYF
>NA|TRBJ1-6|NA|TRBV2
TGTGCCAGCAGTGCCCAGGATACCGCGGCAAATTCACCCCTCCACTTT
CASSAQDTAANSPLHF
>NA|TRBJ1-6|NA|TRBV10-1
TGCGCCAGCAGTGACTTCAGGGAATCACCCCTCCACTTT
CASSDFRESPLHF
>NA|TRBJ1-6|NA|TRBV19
TGTGCCAGTAGTTTGAAGGACCGGAATAATTCACCCCTCCACTTT
CASSLKDRNNSPLHF
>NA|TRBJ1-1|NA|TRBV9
TGTGCCAGCAGCGTAGGTTCCCAGACTGAAGCTTTCTTT
CASSVGSQTEAFF
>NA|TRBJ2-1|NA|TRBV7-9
TGTGCCAGCAGCTCGGAGGGGGGCAATGAGCAGTTCTTC
CASSSEGGNEQFF
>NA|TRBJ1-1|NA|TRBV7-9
TGTGCCAGCAGCCCCCAGAGGAGGGAAGCTTTCTTT
CASSPQRREAFF
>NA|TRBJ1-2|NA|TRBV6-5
TGTGCCAGCAGTCCCGGGGGGGTCAACCATGGCTACACCTTC
CASSPGGVNHGYTF
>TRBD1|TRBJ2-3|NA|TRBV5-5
TGTGCCAGCAGCCAGGACAGGGGGGGAACAGATACGCAGTATTTT
CASSQDRGGTDTQYF
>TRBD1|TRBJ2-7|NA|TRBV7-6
TGTGCCAGCAGCTCAAACAGGGGGTACGAGCAGTACTTC
CASSSNRGYEQYF
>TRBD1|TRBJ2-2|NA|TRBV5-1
TGCGCCAGCAGCTTGGCAGGGGGCGGACCTACCGGGGAGCTGTTTTTT
CASSLAGGGPTGELFF